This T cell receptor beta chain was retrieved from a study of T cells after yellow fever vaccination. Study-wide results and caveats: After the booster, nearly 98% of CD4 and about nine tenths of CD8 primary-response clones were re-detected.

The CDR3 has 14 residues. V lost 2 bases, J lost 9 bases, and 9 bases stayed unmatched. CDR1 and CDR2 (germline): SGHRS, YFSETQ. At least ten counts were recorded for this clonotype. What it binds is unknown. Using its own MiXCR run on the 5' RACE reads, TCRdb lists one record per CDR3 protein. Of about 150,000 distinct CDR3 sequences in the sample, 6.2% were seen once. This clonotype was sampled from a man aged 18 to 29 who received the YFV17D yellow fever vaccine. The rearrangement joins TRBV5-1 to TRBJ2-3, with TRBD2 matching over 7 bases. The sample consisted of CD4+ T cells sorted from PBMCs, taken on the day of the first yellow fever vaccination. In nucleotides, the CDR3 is TGCGCCAGCAGCTTCCCTGGGGGGGAGTTGACGCAGTATTTT. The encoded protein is CASSFPGGELTQYF.